The 25 T cell receptor beta chains listed next were all sequenced from one sample in a study of blood T cell repertoires in COVID-19. The protocol was immunoSEQ multiplex PCR, while the TCRdb copy is restricted to in-frame clones and leaves out a portion. The sample contains about 320,000 clones, 85% of which appear only once. The specimen was PBMCs or T cells enriched from blood (not recorded which). The receptors derive from a woman under 40 who had been exposed to COVID-19.

This chain joins TRBV7-9 and TRBJ1-5; no firm D call. The length of the CDR3 is 13 residues. V was cut by 3 bases and J by 5 bases, with 8 bases left in between. Germline CDR1 is SEHNR and CDR2 is FQNEAQ (reference sequence). The chain's CDR3 is CASSFGPDQPQHF. The DNA of the CDR3 is TGTGCCAGCAGCTTCGGTCCCGATCAGCCCCAGCATTTT.

In its sample, this clone was seen a few times. V usage is TRBV30 and J usage is TRBJ1-1; D remains unclear. Germline CDR1 and CDR2: GTSNPN and SVGIG (reference sequence). V dropped 2 bases and J dropped 7 bases, with 8 bases sitting between them. The CDR3 extends over 11 amino acids. CDR3 residues: CAWSLTIEAFF. The CDR3 DNA sequence: TGTGCCTGGAGTCTGACAATTGAAGCTTTCTTT.

This clone was detected a few times. J is TRBJ2-7 and V is TRBV28; maybe TRBD1 (6 bases). The CDR3 consists of 14 residues. Germline-derived CDR1 and CDR2 are MDHEN and SYDVKM. Trimming shortened V by 7 bases and J by 0 bases, and 13 bases separated the two germline ends. In DNA form, the CDR3 reads TGTGCCAGCACCATACAGGGTAGCTCCTACGAGCAGTACTTC. This sequence encodes CASTIQGSSYEQYF.

The chain couples TRBV2 to TRBJ2-7; TRBD2 matches 8 bases. V trimming: 4 bases; J trimming: 2 bases; junction bases outside the gene matches: 10. CDR3 size: 16 residues. In germline, CDR1 is SNHLY, CDR2 FYNNEI. CDR3 loop: CASSAQGTGGAYEQYF. As DNA, the CDR3 is TGTGCCAGCAGTGCCCAGGGAACGGGGGGGGCCTACGAGCAGTACTTC.

The chain employs TRBV7-6 and TRBJ2-1, with D maybe TRBD2 (6 bases). This CDR3 spans 15 amino acids. The V end lost 6 bases, the J end lost 5 bases, and 17 bases lay between the germline ends. CDR1 SGHVS and CDR2 FNYEAQ come from the germline V gene. The chain's CDR3 is CASSPGVAVNNEQFF. DNA of the CDR3: TGTGCCAGCAGTCCCGGGGTAGCGGTGAACAATGAGCAGTTCTTC.

The rearrangement links TRBV30 to TRBJ2-5; 11 positions match TRBD2. Germline CDR1 and CDR2: GTSNPN and SVGIG (reference sequence). This CDR3 contains 14 residues. V shed 4 bases, J shed 4 bases, and the junction held 5 bases outside the gene matches. CDR3 loop: CAWNTLAGGETQYF. CDR3 bases: TGTGCCTGGAATACGCTAGCGGGGGGAGAGACCCAGTACTTC.

J is TRBJ2-5 and V is TRBV11-1; the match to TRBD2 covers 7 bases. The CDR3 covers 15 residues. V lost 5 bases, J lost 7 bases, and 13 bases stayed unmatched. Germline lookup yields CDR1 SGHAT and CDR2 FQDESV (reference sequence). The CDR3 coding sequence is TGTGCCAGCAGCGTCGTCGGACTAGATCTTGGGACCCAGTACTTC. Protein: CASSVVGLDLGTQYF.

This clone has only a few counts. The gene calls are TRBV7-9 and TRBJ2-5; 10 nucleotides agree with TRBD1. V dropped 5 bases and J dropped 2; count of bases not matched to a gene: 8. The CDR3 has 16 amino acids. CDR1 SEHNR and CDR2 FQNEAQ come from the germline V gene (reference sequence). CDR3 region: CASSPGDRGLQETQYF. CDR3 in DNA: TGTGCCAGCAGCCCTGGGGACAGGGGACTACAAGAGACCCAGTACTTC.

V usage is TRBV12-3 or TRBV12-4 and J usage is TRBJ1-2; possibly TRBD1 for D (6 bases). V was trimmed by 2 bases and J by 2 bases, leaving 6 bases between them. The CDR3 sequence is 13 residues long. The CDR3: CASSLTGNYGYTF. The CDR3 nucleotides read TGTGCCAGCAGTTTAACAGGGAACTATGGCTACACCTTC.

This clone was picked up a small number of times. This chain links TRBV5-6 with TRBJ1-5; 7 bases are a match to TRBD1. V shed 0 bases and J 0 bases; nucleotides not matched to a gene: 6. The CDR3 contains 17 residues. CDR1 and CDR2 (germline): SGHDT, YYEEEE. CDR3 sequence reads: CASSLGGRGFSNQPQHF. The CDR3 nucleotides read TGTGCCAGCAGCTTGGGAGGCAGGGGGTTTAGCAATCAGCCCCAGCATTTT.

This chain connects TRBV7-9 to TRBJ1-5; D possibly corresponds to TRBD1 (5 bases). Germline values: CDR1 SEHNR, CDR2 FQNEAQ (reference sequence). The length of the CDR3 is 13 residues. Trimming took off 2 bases at V and 5 bases at J, with 7 bases between the two ends. The CDR3 loop reads CASSLLGDQPQHF. In DNA, the CDR3 is TGTGCCAGCAGCTTACTAGGGGATCAGCCCCAGCATTTT.

The CDR3 here is CATSTRMPQNEKLFF. CDR3 DNA sequence: TGTGCCACCAGCACCCGAATGCCACAGAATGAAAAACTGTTTTTT. This chain joins TRBV15 and TRBJ1-4; D not resolved. Germline CDR1 is LNHNV and CDR2 is YYDKDF (reference sequence). This CDR3 is built from 15 residues. V was clipped by 4 bases and J by 5 bases, with 14 bases between them.

The genes are TRBV27 and TRBJ1-2; TRBD1 matches 7 bases. CDR1 MNHEY and CDR2 SMNVEV come from the germline V gene (reference sequence). J lost 5 bases, V lost 8 bases, and 17 bases had no gene match. This CDR3 spans 16 amino acids. CDR3 nucleotide sequence: TGTGCCAGCCTTGAAACCACCCGACAGGGTAGGTATGGCTACACCTTC. This translates into CASLETTRQGRYGYTF.

This clone was seen once. J is TRBJ2-3 and V is TRBV28; D is perhaps TRBD2 (5 bases). The V gene's germline CDR1 is MDHEN and CDR2 SYDVKM. Trimming removed 2 bases at V and 3 bases at J, with 12 bases between. CDR3 size: 15 residues. In nucleotides, the CDR3 is TGTGCCAGCAGTTTAAATAGCGTAGGTACAGATACGCAGTATTTT. It translates to CASSLNSVGTDTQYF.

The chain combines TRBV3-1 (or the pseudogene TRBV3-2) with TRBJ2-1, with 7 bases identical to TRBD2. This CDR3 comprises 14 residues. V was pared by 0 bases and J by 9 bases, with 5 bases of the junction left unmatched. The germline V gene has CDR1 LGHDT and CDR2 YNNKEL (reference sequence). CDR3 DNA: TGTGCCAGCAGCCAAGATTTGGCTAGCGGTGAGCAGTTCTTC. It encodes CASSQDLASGEQFF.

The chain recombines TRBV5-1 with TRBJ1-1; D may be TRBD1 (5 bases). Trimming left V 2 bases short and J 4 bases short, with 12 bases between. The CDR3 has 14 residues. CDR1 is SGHRS, CDR2 YFSETQ, per germline. In DNA form, the CDR3 reads TGCGCCAGCAGCTTAGGAGGGCAGGGCACTGAAGCTTTCTTT. Protein product: CASSLGGQGTEAFF.

The chain recombines TRBV28 with TRBJ2-7, with D possibly being TRBD1 (5 bases). V dropped 5 bases and J dropped 1 base, with 15 bases sitting between them. Germline CDR1 MDHEN, CDR2 SYDVKM. CDR3 length: 15 residues. CDR3 nucleotide sequence: TGTGCCAGCAGTACCCCGAGTCCAGGGTCCTACGAGCAGTACTTC. Translating gives CASSTPSPGSYEQYF.

This chain uses TRBV28 with TRBJ2-7, with D possibly TRBD1 on 5 matching bases. Germline CDR1 and CDR2: MDHEN and SYDVKM. There are 13 residues in the CDR3. V lost 1 base to trimming and J lost 6 bases, with 10 bases between them. This CDR3 reads CASSLLADSEQYF. CDR3 in DNA: TGTGCCAGCAGTTTATTGGCAGACAGCGAGCAGTACTTC.

The J gene is TRBJ2-7, the V gene TRBV29-1; TRBD2 matches 7 bases. This CDR3 is 15 amino acids long. CDR1 and CDR2 from the germline V gene are SQVTM and ANQGSEA. J gave up 3 bases and V 1 base, and 9 bases lay outside the gene matches. DNA for the CDR3: TGCAGCGTTGAAGGTATAAAGGGGAGGGACTACGAGCAGTACTTC. It specifies CSVEGIKGRDYEQYF.

On this clone itself: It may be a read error: a sequence one base away is much more abundant. The rearrangement uses TRBV10-2 and TRBJ1-5; the match to TRBD1 covers 9 bases. The CDR3 covers 20 residues. V lost 1 base to trimming and J lost 0 bases; unmatched junction nucleotides: 13. Germline CDR1 and CDR2: WSHSY and SAAADI. CDR3 amino acids: CASSELYRDRVLGSNQPQHF. CDR3 DNA sequence: TGCGCCAGCAGTGAGTTGTACCGGGACAGGGTTTTAGGTAGCAATCAGCCCCAGCATTTT.

V and J are TRBV18 and TRBJ2-7; TRBD2 agrees at 7 bases. The germline gives CDR1 KGHSH, CDR2 LQKENI. The ends lost 3 bases at V and 2 bases at J; junction bases unmatched: 7. The CDR3 length is 15 residues. The CDR3 sequence is CASSPRDGGTYEQYF. As DNA, the CDR3 is TGTGCCAGCTCACCTAGGGACGGGGGGACCTACGAGCAGTACTTC.

V gene TRBV4-2 combines with J gene TRBJ1-3, with unresolved D. CDR3 length: 17 amino acids. Germline V gene sequence: CDR1 LGHNA, CDR2 YNFKEQ. Trimming removed 0 bases at V and 2 bases at J, with 14 bases between. CDR3 in amino acids: CASSQDAPGSAGNTIYF. The CDR3 DNA is TGTGCCAGCAGCCAAGATGCCCCCGGTAGTGCTGGAAACACCATATATTTT.

The rearrangement links TRBV4-1 to TRBJ2-7; TRBD2 agrees at 12 bases. The J segment lost 0 bases and the V segment lost 0 bases, leaving 3 bases of the junction unmatched. Per germline, CDR1 MGHRA and CDR2 YSYEKL. CDR3 length: 17 amino acids. CDR3 in DNA: TGCGCCAGCAGCCAAGAAAGACTAGCGGGGGTCTCCTACGAGCAGTACTTC. Protein: CASSQERLAGVSYEQYF.

V usage is TRBV2 and J usage is TRBJ2-3; TRBD2 agrees at 14 bases. There are 17 residues in the CDR3. Germline CDR1 reads SNHLY; CDR2 reads FYNNEI. Unmatched junction bases numbered 15, after V lost 8 bases and J lost 8 bases. Written as DNA, the CDR3 is TGTGCCAGCTCAGGGACTAGCGGGAGACGAGGTGAGGGTACGCAGTATTTT. The encoded protein is CASSGTSGRRGEGTQYF.

The CDR3 loop is CASSLTPSSYEQYF. The CDR3 DNA is TGTGCCAGCAGTTTGACACCCAGCTCCTACGAGCAGTACTTC. This rearrangement joins TRBV28 to TRBJ2-7, with no clear D. Between the trimmed V and J ends, which lost 3 bases and 0 bases, there was a span of 9 bases. This CDR3 spans 14 amino acids. Germline V gene sequence: CDR1 MDHEN, CDR2 SYDVKM.